One sample yielded the 7 T cell receptor beta chains listed below, sequenced in a study of glioma-infiltrating T cells. The iRepertoire nested amplicon-rescue multiplex PCR amplified TCR alpha and beta CDR3s from RNA. Each CDR3 protein is one row after TCRdb ran MiXCR on the multiplex PCR reads. The sample has fewer than 500,000 distinct CDR3 sequences; about two fifths are singletons. Sequencing was carried out using glioma tissue, nonneoplastic brain tissue, or PBMCs (not recorded which). The receptors were sampled from a human donor with low-grade glioma or glioblastoma, undergoing nonglioma brain surgery, or in good health (not recorded which).

This clonotype came up a few times. The V gene is TRBV5-1, the J gene TRBJ1-1, with TRBD1 matching over 8 bases. The CDR3 spans 14 residues. From germline, CDR1 is SGHRS and CDR2 YFSETQ. Trimming took 4 bases from V and 1 from J; bases not matched to a gene: 3. As DNA, the CDR3 is TGCGCCAGCAGCGGACAGGGACAGAACACTGAAGCTTTCTTT. Its protein product is CASSGQGQNTEAFF. Looking up the rest from reference TRBV5-1 and TRBJ1-1 gives the full variable domain: KAGVTQTPRYLIKTRGQQVTLSCSPISGHRSVSWYQQTPGQGLQFLFEYFSETQRNKGNFPGRFSGRQFSNSRSEMNVSTLELGDSALYLCASSGQGQNTEAFFGQGTRLTVV.

In its sample, this clonotype was seen a few times. The chain couples TRBV7-2 to TRBJ2-7; D is unclear. Germline V CDR1 and CDR2: SGHTA, FQGNSA. Trimming cost V 0 bases and J 4 bases, with 16 bases left between them. The CDR3 extends over 16 amino acids. The CDR3 is CASSLAIGLLLYEQYF. Written as DNA, the CDR3 is TGTGCCAGCAGCTTAGCGATAGGTCTGCTCTTATACGAGCAGTACTTC.

This chain joins TRBV7-9 and TRBJ1-1; weak D call: TRBD1 (5 bases). Trimming left V 3 bases short and J 4 bases short, with 12 bases between. The V gene's germline CDR1 is SEHNR and CDR2 FQNEAQ (reference sequence). This CDR3 region has 14 residues. The CDR3 loop reads CASSFGTLATEAFF. The DNA for the CDR3 is TGTGCCAGCAGCTTTGGGACTCTGGCCACTGAAGCTTTCTTT.

Ten or more counts support this clonotype. The chain couples TRBV27 to TRBJ2-1; D gene uncertain. Germline V gives CDR1 MNHEY, CDR2 SMNVEV (reference sequence). V dropped 3 bases and J dropped 9 bases, with 9 bases sitting between them. This CDR3 region has 12 residues. The CDR3 DNA reads as TGTGCCAGCAGTTTCCTTGGGGTTGAGCAGTTCTTC. Amino acid sequence: CASSFLGVEQFF.

This clonotype appeared a few times. The chain is built from TRBV14 and TRBJ2-1; TRBD1 agrees at 8 bases. V shed 5 bases, J shed 2 bases, and the junction held 5 bases outside the gene matches. The CDR3 contains 15 residues. The germline gives CDR1 SGHDN, CDR2 FVKESK. The CDR3 coding sequence is TGTGCCAGCAGCTCCGACAGGGGCACCTACAATGAGCAGTTCTTC. Translation gives CASSSDRGTYNEQFF.

This clonotype came up many times. V usage is TRBV7-6 and J usage is TRBJ2-5; D uncertain. This CDR3 spans 13 amino acids. Per the germline V gene, CDR1 is SGHVS and CDR2 is FNYEAQ. V gave up 5 bases and J gave up 1 base, with 8 bases separating them. This CDR3 is CASSARTQETQYF. CDR3 coding DNA: TGTGCCAGCAGCGCCCGAACCCAAGAGACCCAGTACTTC.

This clonotype has only a few counts. The chain is built from TRBV19 and TRBJ2-2; TRBD2 matches 8 bases. The CDR3 is 17 residues long. Germline CDR1 is LNHDA and CDR2 is SQIVND (reference sequence). Trimming took 1 base from V and 4 from J; bases not matched to a gene: 8. The CDR3 loop reads CASSIGGLAVSTGELFF. The CDR3 coding sequence is TGTGCCAGTAGTATAGGAGGACTAGCAGTTTCCACCGGGGAGCTGTTTTTT.